The next 17 T cell receptor beta chains were all read from a single sample in a study of T cells in Graves' hyperthyroidism and ophthalmopathy. Amplified TCR beta CDR3 regions derived from RNA transcripts. When the TCR CDR3 underwent first-round RT-PCR, the HTBI primer set was used. From the multiplex PCR reads, TCRdb called clonotypes with MiXCR, one entry per CDR3 protein. The data hold 500,000 to 750,000 distinct CDR3 sequences, with 15% to 19% observed a single time. The specimen sequenced was blood. All receptors come from a woman in her 30s with Graves' hyperthyroidism.

This clonotype was observed at least ten times. The chain is built from TRBV20-1 and TRBJ2-3, with D uncertain. The length of the CDR3 is 13 residues. Germline V gene lookup returns CDR1 DFQATT and CDR2 SNEGSKA (reference sequence). Trimming removed 0 bases at V and 5 bases at J, with 9 bases between. CDR3 region: CSAREGFGDTQYF. The CDR3, as DNA: TGCAGTGCTAGAGAGGGATTCGGAGATACGCAGTATTTT.

The J gene is TRBJ1-6, the V gene TRBV30; D gene uncertain. V was trimmed by 3 bases and J by 9 bases, leaving 9 bases between them. The germline CDR1 and CDR2 sequences are GTSNPN and SVGIG (reference sequence). The CDR3 spans 12 residues. Here the CDR3 DNA reads TGTGCCTGGAGAGACATGTTTTCACCCCTCCACTTT. It specifies CAWRDMFSPLHF.

The genes are TRBV20-1 and TRBJ2-7; D gene unclear. The CDR3 runs 12 residues. V was shortened by 1 base and J by 4 bases, with 8 bases between the two germline ends. CDR1 and CDR2 from the germline V gene are DFQATT and SNEGSKA (reference sequence). CDR3 DNA sequence: TGCAGTGCTAGAGTCTCCCCATACGAGCAGTACTTC. Translated: CSARVSPYEQYF.

This clonotype was observed a few times. The V and J genes are TRBV12-5 and TRBJ2-1, with TRBD2 matching over 9 bases. The CDR3 covers 17 residues. J gave up 5 bases and V 3 bases, and 11 bases lay outside the gene matches. CDR1 is LGHNT and CDR2 is FRNRAP in the germline V gene. The CDR3 DNA is TGTGCTAGTGGTTTTAGTCCAGCGGGAGGCCCAAACAATGAGCAGTTCTTC. Translated: CASGFSPAGGPNNEQFF.

Points on this clonotype: Sequence at one end of the junction differs from germline and may be a read error. Written as DNA, the CDR3 is TGTACCAGCAGCCAGGACCTAGCGCGATCCTACGAGCAGTACTTC. Amino acid sequence: CTSSQDLARSYEQYF. The chain combines TRBV27 with TRBJ2-7, with a possible D match to TRBD2 (6 bases). The CDR3 spans 15 residues. CDR1 is MNHEY, CDR2 SMNVEV, per germline (reference sequence).

This clonotype came up many times. Germline and junction disagree at one end, which may indicate a read error. The rearrangement joins TRBV5-1 to TRBJ1-5; D ambiguous. The CDR3 sequence is 15 residues long. Germline V gene lookup returns CDR1 SGHRS and CDR2 YFSETQ. In DNA, the CDR3 is TGTGCCAGCAGCTTAGAGGGTTATAGCAATCAGCCCCAGCATTTT. It yields the protein CASSLEGYSNQPQHF.

The table lists this clonotype with many counts. V and J are TRBV6-1 and TRBJ2-7, with 13 bases aligning to TRBD2. Germline V lookup: CDR1 MNHNS, CDR2 SASEGT. V was pared by 6 bases and J by 3 bases, with 8 bases of the junction left unmatched. The CDR3 runs to 16 residues. The CDR3 region is CASSAGLAGVYYEQYF. Here the CDR3 DNA reads TGTGCCAGCAGCGCAGGACTAGCGGGAGTTTACTACGAGCAGTACTTC.

This clonotype showed up many times. The chain combines TRBV2 with TRBJ2-1; 14 positions agree with TRBD2. From germline, CDR1 is SNHLY and CDR2 FYNNEI. This CDR3 contains 16 residues. Trimming at V came to 2 bases and at J to 12 bases, leaving 9 bases not matched to a gene. CDR3 region: CASSEIGTSGRIGQFF. CDR3 coding DNA: TGTGCCAGCAGTGAAATTGGGACTAGCGGGAGAATAGGGCAGTTCTTC.

The rearrangement links TRBV6-2 or TRBV6-3 to TRBJ1-6; D uncertain. This CDR3 region has 15 residues. Trimming removed 6 bases from V and 10 bases from J, with 19 bases in between. The germline CDR1 and CDR2 sequences are MNHEY and SVGEGT. Here the CDR3 reads CASRDVGLGDSPLHF. CDR3 nucleotide sequence: TGTGCCAGCAGGGACGTGGGCCTAGGTGACTCACCCCTCCACTTT.

This clonotype appeared many times. CDR3 amino acids: CASSLVAGGVSAAGELFF. The CDR3, as DNA: TGTGCCAGCAGCTTAGTAGCGGGAGGAGTATCCGCGGCCGGGGAGCTGTTTTTT. The chain recombines TRBV7-3 with TRBJ2-2; 10 bases fit TRBD2. The V gene end was trimmed by 2 bases and the J gene end by 6 bases; junction bases not matched to a gene: 12. Germline V CDR1 and CDR2: SGHTA, FQGTGA. CDR3 length: 18 residues.

The CDR3 DNA sequence: TGTGCCAGCAGATCTCAACAGGGGCGAACTAACTATGGCTACACCTTC. Translation: CASRSQQGRTNYGYTF. The chain has TRBV7-9 and TRBJ1-2; 7 bases fit TRBD1. Unmatched junction bases numbered 10, after V lost 6 bases and J lost 0 bases. The CDR3 is made up of 16 amino acids. In germline, CDR1 is SEHNR, CDR2 FQNEAQ (reference sequence).

Details on this clonotype: A single base separates this from a much larger clone, so it may be a read error. V gene TRBV6-1 combines with J gene TRBJ2-1; the D gene is possibly TRBD2 (6 bases). Trimming stripped 3 bases from V and 4 bases from J, with 16 bases between. The CDR3 runs to 16 residues. Germline-derived CDR1 and CDR2 are MNHNS and SASEGT. In DNA, the CDR3 is TGTGCCAGCAGTGACGCGGCGGCGGGAAAGTACAATGAGCAGTTCTTC. As protein: CASSDAAAGKYNEQFF.

At least ten counts were recorded for this clonotype. V and J are TRBV3-1 and TRBJ2-1; tentatively, D is TRBD1 or TRBD2 (5 bases each). In germline, CDR1 is LGHDT, CDR2 YNNKEL (reference sequence). The CDR3 is 15 amino acids. V was trimmed by 4 bases and J by 7 bases, leaving 17 bases between them. The CDR3 DNA follows: TGTGCCAGCAGCCCCCCGGGGAGAAGGGGAAATGAGCAGTTCTTC. The encoded protein is CASSPPGRRGNEQFF.

There are many counts of this clonotype. This chain uses TRBV28 with TRBJ1-1, with D unresolved. Trimming took off 2 bases at V and 1 base at J, with 8 bases between the two ends. Germline V gene data show CDR1 as MDHEN and CDR2 as SYDVKM. The length of the CDR3 is 14 residues. The CDR3 nucleotides read TGTGCCAGCAGTTTAGGGAGCCCGAACACTGAAGCTTTCTTT. Translating it yields CASSLGSPNTEAFF.

This clonotype has only a few counts. The V and J genes are TRBV12-3 or TRBV12-4 and TRBJ1-6; no clear D. The ends were cut back, 0 bases at V and 5 bases at J, with 5 bases in the middle. This CDR3 spans 14 amino acids. CDR3 in amino acids: CASSLALDNSPLHF. CDR3 in DNA: TGTGCCAGCAGTTTAGCGCTTGATAATTCACCCCTCCACTTT.

This clonotype has at least ten counts. The chain recombines TRBV6-6 with TRBJ2-1, with a possible D match to TRBD2 (6 bases). This CDR3 is 17 amino acids long. The germline gives CDR1 MNHNY, CDR2 SVGAGI (reference sequence). The ends were cut back, 1 base at V and 5 bases at J, with 18 bases in the middle. The CDR3 is CASSYFPGAPDDNEQFF. In DNA form, the CDR3 reads TGTGCCAGCAGTTACTTCCCGGGAGCCCCGGATGACAATGAGCAGTTCTTC.

This clonotype was seen a handful of times. V gene TRBV5-6 combines with J gene TRBJ2-7; a possible D gene is TRBD1 (6 bases). The CDR3 contains 17 residues. V lost 0 bases and J lost 5, with 21 bases in between. The V gene's germline CDR1 is SGHDT and CDR2 YYEEEE. The CDR3, as DNA: TGTGCCAGCAGCTTGGCTCCGGTTTACAGGGAGAACGACGAGCAGTACTTC. Translation gives CASSLAPVYRENDEQYF.